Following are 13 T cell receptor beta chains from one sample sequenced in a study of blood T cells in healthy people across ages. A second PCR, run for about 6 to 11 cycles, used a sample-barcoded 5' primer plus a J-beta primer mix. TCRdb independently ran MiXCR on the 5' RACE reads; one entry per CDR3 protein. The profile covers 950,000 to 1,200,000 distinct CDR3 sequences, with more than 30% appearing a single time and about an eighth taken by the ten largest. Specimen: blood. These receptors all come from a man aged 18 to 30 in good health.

The CDR3 DNA is TGCAGCGTTGAGGGACAGCGCGGTAATGAAAAACTGTTTTTT. Residues: CSVEGQRGNEKLFF. The V call is TRBV29-1, the J call TRBJ1-4, with 7 nucleotides matching TRBD1. The CDR3 is 14 amino acids. From germline, CDR1 is SQVTM and CDR2 ANQGSEA. The junction had 5 bases not matched to a gene; V was cut back by 3 bases and J by 4 bases. Supplemented by reference TRBV29-1 and TRBJ1-4, the full variable domain reads SAVISQKPSRDICQRGTSLTIQCQVDSQVTMMFWYRQQPGQSLTLIATANQGSEATYESGFVIDKFPISRPNLTFSTLTVSNMSPEDSSIYLCSVEGQRGNEKLFFGSGTQLSVL.

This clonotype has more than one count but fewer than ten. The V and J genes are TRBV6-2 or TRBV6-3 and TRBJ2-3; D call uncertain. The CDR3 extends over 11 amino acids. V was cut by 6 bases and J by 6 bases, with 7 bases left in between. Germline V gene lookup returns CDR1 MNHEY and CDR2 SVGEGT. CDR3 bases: TGTGCCAGCAGCCAGATGGATACGCAGTATTTT. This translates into CASSQMDTQYF.

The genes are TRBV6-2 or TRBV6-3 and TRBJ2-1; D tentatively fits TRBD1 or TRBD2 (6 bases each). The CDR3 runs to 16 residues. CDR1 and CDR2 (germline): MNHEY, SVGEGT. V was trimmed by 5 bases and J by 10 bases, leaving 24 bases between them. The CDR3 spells CASSATGGGYAEEQFF. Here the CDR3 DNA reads TGTGCCAGCAGTGCAACCGGAGGGGGTTACGCGGAGGAGCAGTTCTTC.

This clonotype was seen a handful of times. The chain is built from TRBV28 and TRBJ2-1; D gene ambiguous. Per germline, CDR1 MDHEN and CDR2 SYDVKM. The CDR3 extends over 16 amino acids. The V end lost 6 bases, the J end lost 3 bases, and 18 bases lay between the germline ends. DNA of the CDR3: TGTGCCAGCAGCAGTCCCGGGTCCAACCTCTACAATGAGCAGTTCTTC. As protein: CASSSPGSNLYNEQFF.

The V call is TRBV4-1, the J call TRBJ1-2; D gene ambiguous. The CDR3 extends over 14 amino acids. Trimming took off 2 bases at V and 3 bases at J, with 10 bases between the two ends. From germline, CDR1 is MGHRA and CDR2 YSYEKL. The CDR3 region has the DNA TGCGCCAGCAGCCAACGACCGGGAGACTATGGCTACACCTTC. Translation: CASSQRPGDYGYTF.

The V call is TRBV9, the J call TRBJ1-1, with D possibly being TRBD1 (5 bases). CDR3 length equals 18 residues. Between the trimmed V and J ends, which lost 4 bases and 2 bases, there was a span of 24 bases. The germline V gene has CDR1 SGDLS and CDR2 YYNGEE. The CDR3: CASSQPGPGHDINTEAFF. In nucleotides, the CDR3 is TGTGCCAGCAGCCAACCCGGCCCTGGACACGATATTAACACTGAAGCTTTCTTT.

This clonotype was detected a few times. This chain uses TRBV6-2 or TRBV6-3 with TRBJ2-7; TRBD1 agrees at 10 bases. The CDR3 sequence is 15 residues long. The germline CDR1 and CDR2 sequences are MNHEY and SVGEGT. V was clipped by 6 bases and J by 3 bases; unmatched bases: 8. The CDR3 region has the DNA TGTGCCAGCAGGGGACAGGGGATTATCGTCTACGAGCAGTACTTC. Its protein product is CASRGQGIIVYEQYF.

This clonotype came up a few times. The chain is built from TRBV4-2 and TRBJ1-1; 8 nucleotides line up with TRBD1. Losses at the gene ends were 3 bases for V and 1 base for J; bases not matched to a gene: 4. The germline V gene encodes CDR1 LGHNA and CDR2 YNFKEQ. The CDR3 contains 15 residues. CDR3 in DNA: TGTGCCAGCAGCCAGCCCGACAGGGGGAACACTGAAGCTTTCTTT. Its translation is CASSQPDRGNTEAFF.

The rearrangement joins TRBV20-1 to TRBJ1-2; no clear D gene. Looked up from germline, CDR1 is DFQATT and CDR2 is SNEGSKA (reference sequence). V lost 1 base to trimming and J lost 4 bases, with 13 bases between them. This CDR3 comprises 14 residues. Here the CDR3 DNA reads TGCAGTGCTAGAGTGCCGGTAGGTGGCTATGGCTACACCTTC. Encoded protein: CSARVPVGGYGYTF.

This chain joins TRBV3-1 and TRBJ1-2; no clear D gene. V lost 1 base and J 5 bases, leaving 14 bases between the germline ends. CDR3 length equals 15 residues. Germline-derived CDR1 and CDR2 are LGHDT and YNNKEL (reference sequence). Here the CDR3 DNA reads TGTGCCAGCAGCCAAGGTATGGAAGCCGCATATGGCTACACCTTC. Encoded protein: CASSQGMEAAYGYTF.

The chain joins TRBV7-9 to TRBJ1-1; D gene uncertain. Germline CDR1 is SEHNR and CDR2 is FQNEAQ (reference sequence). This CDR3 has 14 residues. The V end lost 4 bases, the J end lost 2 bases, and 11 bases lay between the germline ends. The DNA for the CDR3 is TGTGCCAGCAGCTCAGAGCAGGAAAACACTGAAGCTTTCTTT. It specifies CASSSEQENTEAFF.

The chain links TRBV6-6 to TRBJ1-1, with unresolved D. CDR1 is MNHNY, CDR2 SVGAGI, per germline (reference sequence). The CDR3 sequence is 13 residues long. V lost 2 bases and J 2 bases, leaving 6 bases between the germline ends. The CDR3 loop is CASSYIGNTEAFF. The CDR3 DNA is TGTGCCAGCAGTTACATTGGCAACACTGAAGCTTTCTTT.

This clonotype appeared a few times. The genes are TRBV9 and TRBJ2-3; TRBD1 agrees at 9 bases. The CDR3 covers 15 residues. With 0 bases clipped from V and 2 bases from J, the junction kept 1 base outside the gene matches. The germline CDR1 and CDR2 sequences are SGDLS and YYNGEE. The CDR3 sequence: CASSVGDRVTDTQYF. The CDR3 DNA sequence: TGTGCCAGCAGCGTAGGGGACAGGGTCACAGATACGCAGTATTTT.